These T cell receptor beta chains were read from a single sample in a study of neurological immune-mediated disorders. Each CDR3 protein is one row after TCRdb ran MiXCR on the 5' RACE reads. The sample yields 75,000 to 90,000 distinct CDR3 sequences, 10% seen once. The sequencing sample was made of PBMCs. Receptor source: a middle-aged man in good health. The CDR3 runs from the conserved cysteine through the conserved F or W. The D gene is left open where the match is weak. Only part of the rows carry a size: once, few, many, or a class if the clone is expanded.

many	TRBV29-1	TRBJ2-7	13	TRBD2	TGCAGCGTCCGACCGGGGGGAGCCTACGAGCAGTACTTC	CSVRPGGAYEQYF
many	TRBV20-1	TRBJ1-1	14	TRBD1	TGCAGTGCCGGGGGAGGGGGCGGTGTCACTGAAGCTTTCTTT	CSAGGGGGVTEAFF
many	TRBV3-1	TRBJ2-5	15	NA	TGTGCCAGCAGCCGCAGATTCGGGGCACAAGAGACCCAGTACTTC	CASSRRFGAQETQYF
many	TRBV28	TRBJ1-5	16	TRBD1	TGTGCCAGCCGGACTGGTGTACAGGGGGCAGGTCAGCCCCAGCATTTT	CASRTGVQGAGQPQHF
many	TRBV29-1	TRBJ2-1	14	TRBD2	TGCAGCGTAACCGGGACTAGCGGGATGAATGAGCAGTTCTTC	CSVTGTSGMNEQFF
many	TRBV7-2	TRBJ2-3	15	NA	TGTGCCAGCAGCATCAGCCAGGGGGGAACAGATACGCAGTATTTT	CASSISQGGTDTQYF
NA	TRBV6-2/TRBV6-3	TRBJ1-1	15	NA	TGTGCCAGCAGTTCGTCCGGACAGATATCTCAGCGGGCTTTCTTT	CASSSSGQISQRAFF
many	TRBV18	TRBJ2-7	15	NA	TGTGCCAGCTCACCGTTCGGGGCCAGCTCCTACGAGCAGTACTTC	CASSPFGASSYEQYF
many	TRBV6-6	TRBJ1-5	15	TRBD1	TGTGCCAGCATCCTGGACAGGGCCAGCAATCAGCCCCAGCATTTT	CASILDRASNQPQHF
many	TRBV7-2	TRBJ2-7	19	TRBD1	TGTGCCAGCAGCCACTCCCTGGGACAGGGCCCATTCTCCTCCTACGAGCAGTACTTC	CASSHSLGQGPFSSYEQYF
many	TRBV10-3	TRBJ2-7	15	TRBD1	TGTGCCATCAGTGATCCGGGACAGGGGAAAAACGAGCAGTACTTC	CAISDPGQGKNEQYF
many	TRBV6-2/TRBV6-3	TRBJ2-2	13	NA	TGTGCCAGCAGCCTTAGGAACACCGGGGAGCTGTTTTTT	CASSLRNTGELFF
NA	TRBV5-5	TRBJ2-5	15	NA	TGTGCCAGCAGCTTGCCCCGGTCCGCATGGGAGACCCAGTACTTC	CASSLPRSAWETQYF
many	TRBV20-1	TRBJ1-5	16	TRBD1	TGCAGTGCAGGAGGGACAGGGAGTGGAAGCAATCAGCCCCAGCATTTT	CSAGGTGSGSNQPQHF
medium-sized	TRBV29-1	TRBJ2-1	14	NA	TGCAGCGTTCCCGACGAGATGGGCTACATTGAGCAGTTCTTC	CSVPDEMGYIEQFF